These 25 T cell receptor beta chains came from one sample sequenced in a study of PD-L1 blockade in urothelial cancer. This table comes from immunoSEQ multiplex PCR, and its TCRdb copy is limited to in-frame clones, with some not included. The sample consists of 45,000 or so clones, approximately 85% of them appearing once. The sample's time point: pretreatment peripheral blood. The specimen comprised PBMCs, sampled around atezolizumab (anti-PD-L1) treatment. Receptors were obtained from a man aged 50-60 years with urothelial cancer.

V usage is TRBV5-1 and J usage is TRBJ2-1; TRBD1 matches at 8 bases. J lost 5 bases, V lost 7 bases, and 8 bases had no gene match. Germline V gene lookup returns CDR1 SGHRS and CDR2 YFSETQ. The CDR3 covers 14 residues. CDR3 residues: CASDSGQGNNEQFF. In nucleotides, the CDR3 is TGCGCCAGCGACAGCGGACAGGGTAACAATGAGCAGTTCTTC.

The DNA for the CDR3 is TGTGCCAGCAGCTCCGGACCAGGGGGCCACTCTGGAAACACCATATATTTT. Its translation: CASSSGPGGHSGNTIYF. The chain is built from TRBV28 and TRBJ1-3; 8 nucleotides line up with TRBD1. The junction had 10 bases not matched to a gene; V was cut back by 6 bases and J by 0 bases. Per germline, CDR1 MDHEN and CDR2 SYDVKM. The CDR3 sequence is 17 residues long.

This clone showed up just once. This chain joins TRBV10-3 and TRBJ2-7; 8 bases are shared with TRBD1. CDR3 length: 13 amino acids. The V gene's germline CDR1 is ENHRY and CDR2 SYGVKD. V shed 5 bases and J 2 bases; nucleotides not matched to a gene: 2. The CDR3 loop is CAISRTGTYEQYF. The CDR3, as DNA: TGTGCCATCAGTCGGACAGGGACCTACGAGCAGTACTTC.

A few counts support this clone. CDR3 loop: CASSLTGEGGELFF. CDR3 coding DNA: TGTGCCAGCTCCCTGACAGGGGAGGGAGGGGAGCTGTTTTTT. V usage is TRBV28 and J usage is TRBJ2-2; a weak D match, TRBD1 (8 bases). Germline V lookup: CDR1 MDHEN, CDR2 SYDVKM. This CDR3 has 14 amino acids. Trimming took off 8 bases at V and 8 bases at J, with 18 bases between the two ends.

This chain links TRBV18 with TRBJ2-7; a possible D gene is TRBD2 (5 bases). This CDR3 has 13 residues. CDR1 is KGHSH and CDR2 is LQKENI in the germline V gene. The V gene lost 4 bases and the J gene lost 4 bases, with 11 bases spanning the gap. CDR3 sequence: CASSLVEGYEQYV. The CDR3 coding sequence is TGTGCCAGCTCACTGGTTGAGGGTTACGAGCAGTACGTC.

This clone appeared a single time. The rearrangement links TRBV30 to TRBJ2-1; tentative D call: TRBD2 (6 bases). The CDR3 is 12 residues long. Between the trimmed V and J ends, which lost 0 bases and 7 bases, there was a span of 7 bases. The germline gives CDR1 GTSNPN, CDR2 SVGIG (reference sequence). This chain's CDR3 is CAWSVRGNEQFF. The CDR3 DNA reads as TGTGCCTGGAGTGTACGGGGGAATGAGCAGTTCTTC. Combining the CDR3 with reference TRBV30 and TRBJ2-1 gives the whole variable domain SQTIHQWPATLVQPVGSPLSLECTVEGTSNPNLYWYRQAAGRGLQLLFYSVGIGQISSEVPQNLSASRPQDRQFILSSKKLLLSDSGFYLCAWSVRGNEQFFGPGTRLTVL.

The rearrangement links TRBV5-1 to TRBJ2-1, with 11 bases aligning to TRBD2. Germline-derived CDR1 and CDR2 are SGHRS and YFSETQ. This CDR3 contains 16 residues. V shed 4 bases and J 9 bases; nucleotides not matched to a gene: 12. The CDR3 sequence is CASSQDALAGGSEQFF. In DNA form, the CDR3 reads TGCGCCAGCAGCCAAGACGCGCTAGCGGGGGGCTCTGAGCAGTTCTTC. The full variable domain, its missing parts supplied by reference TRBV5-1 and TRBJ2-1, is KAGVTQTPRYLIKTRGQQVTLSCSPISGHRSVSWYQQTPGQGLQFLFEYFSETQRNKGNFPGRFSGRQFSNSRSEMNVSTLELGDSALYLCASSQDALAGGSEQFFGPGTRLTVL.

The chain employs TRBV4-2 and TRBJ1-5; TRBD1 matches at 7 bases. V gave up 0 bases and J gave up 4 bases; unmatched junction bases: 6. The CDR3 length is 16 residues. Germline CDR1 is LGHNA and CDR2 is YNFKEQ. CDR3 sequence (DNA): TGTGCCAGCAGCCAAGAAGGGACAGCGCTTAATCAGCCCCAGCATTTT. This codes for CASSQEGTALNQPQHF.

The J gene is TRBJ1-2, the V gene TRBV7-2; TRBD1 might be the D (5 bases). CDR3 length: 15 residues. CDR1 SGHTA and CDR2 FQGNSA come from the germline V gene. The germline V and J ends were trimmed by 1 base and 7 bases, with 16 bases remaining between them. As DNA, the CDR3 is TGTGCCAGCAGCTTAGACGTGGGACTAGCTGGTGGCTACACCTTC. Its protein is CASSLDVGLAGGYTF.

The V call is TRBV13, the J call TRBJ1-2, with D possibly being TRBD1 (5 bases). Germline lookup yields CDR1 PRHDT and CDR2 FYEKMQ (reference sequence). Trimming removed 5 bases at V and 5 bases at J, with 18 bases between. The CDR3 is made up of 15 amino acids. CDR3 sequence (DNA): TGTGCCAGCAGCATGGGACTTTCGACGGGGTATGGCTACACCTTC. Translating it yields CASSMGLSTGYGYTF.

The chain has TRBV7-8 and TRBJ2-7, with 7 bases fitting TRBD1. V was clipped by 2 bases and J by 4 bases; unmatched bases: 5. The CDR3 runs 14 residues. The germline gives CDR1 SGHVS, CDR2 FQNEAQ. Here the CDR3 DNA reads TGTGCCAGCAGCTTAAGGCGGACAGGATACGAGCAGTACTTC. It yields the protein CASSLRRTGYEQYF.

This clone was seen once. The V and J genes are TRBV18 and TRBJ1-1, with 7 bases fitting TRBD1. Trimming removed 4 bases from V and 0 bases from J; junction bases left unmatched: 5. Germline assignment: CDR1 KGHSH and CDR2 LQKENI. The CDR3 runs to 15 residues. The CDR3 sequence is CASSLVQGLNTEAFF. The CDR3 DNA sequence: TGTGCCAGCTCACTAGTACAGGGGCTGAACACTGAAGCTTTCTTT.

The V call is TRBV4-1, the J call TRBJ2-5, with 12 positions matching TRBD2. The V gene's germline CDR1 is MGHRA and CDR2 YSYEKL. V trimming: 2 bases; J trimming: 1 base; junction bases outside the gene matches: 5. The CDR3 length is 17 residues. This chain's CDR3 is CASSQRLAGGSQETQYF. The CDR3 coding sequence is TGCGCCAGCAGCCAACGCCTAGCGGGGGGGAGCCAAGAGACCCAGTACTTC.

The CDR3 region is CASSSRQGVDGYTF. The CDR3, as DNA: TGTGCCAGCAGCTCGCGACAGGGAGTGGATGGCTACACCTTC. The chain combines TRBV7-8 with TRBJ1-2, with 7 bases identical to TRBD1. J gave up 6 bases and V 4 bases, and 8 bases lay outside the gene matches. The germline gives CDR1 SGHVS, CDR2 FQNEAQ. The CDR3 consists of 14 residues.

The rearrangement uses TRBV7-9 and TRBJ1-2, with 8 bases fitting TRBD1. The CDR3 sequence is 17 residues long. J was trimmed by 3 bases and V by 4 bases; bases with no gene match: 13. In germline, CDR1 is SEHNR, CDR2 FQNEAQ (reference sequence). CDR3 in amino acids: CASSSPSDRVFDYGYTF. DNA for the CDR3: TGTGCCAGCAGCTCCCCCTCGGACAGGGTGTTCGACTATGGCTACACCTTC.

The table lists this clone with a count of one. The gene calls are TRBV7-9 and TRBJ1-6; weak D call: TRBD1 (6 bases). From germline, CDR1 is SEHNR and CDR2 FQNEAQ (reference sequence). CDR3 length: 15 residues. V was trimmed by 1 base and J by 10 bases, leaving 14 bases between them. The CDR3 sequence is CASSLDGGRGSPLHF. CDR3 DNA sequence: TGTGCCAGCAGCTTAGATGGGGGCAGGGGCTCACCCCTCCACTTT.

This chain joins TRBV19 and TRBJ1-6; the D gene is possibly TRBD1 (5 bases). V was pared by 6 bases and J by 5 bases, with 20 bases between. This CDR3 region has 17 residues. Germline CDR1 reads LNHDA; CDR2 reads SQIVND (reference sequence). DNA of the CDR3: TGTGCCAGTAGACCCATCGCGGGGGTAGCAAATAATTCACCCCTCCACTTT. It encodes CASRPIAGVANNSPLHF.

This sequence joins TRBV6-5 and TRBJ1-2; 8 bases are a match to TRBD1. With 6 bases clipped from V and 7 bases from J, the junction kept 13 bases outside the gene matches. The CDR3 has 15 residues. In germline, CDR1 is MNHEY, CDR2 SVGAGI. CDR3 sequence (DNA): TGTGCCAGCAGCACCACGGACAGGGCTTTATTTGGCTACACCTTC. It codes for CASSTTDRALFGYTF.

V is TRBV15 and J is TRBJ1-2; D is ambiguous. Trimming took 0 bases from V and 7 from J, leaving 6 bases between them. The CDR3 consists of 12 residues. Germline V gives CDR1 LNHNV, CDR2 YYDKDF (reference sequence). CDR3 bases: TGTGCCACCAGCAGAGATGTGAGTGGCTACACCTTC. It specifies CATSRDVSGYTF.

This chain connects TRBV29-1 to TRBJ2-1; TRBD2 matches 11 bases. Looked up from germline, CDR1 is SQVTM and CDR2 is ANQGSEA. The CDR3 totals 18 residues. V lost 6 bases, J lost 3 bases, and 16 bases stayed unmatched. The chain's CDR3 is CSVEKRPGLAEFYNEQFF. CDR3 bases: TGCAGCGTCGAAAAAAGGCCGGGACTAGCGGAATTCTACAATGAGCAGTTCTTC.

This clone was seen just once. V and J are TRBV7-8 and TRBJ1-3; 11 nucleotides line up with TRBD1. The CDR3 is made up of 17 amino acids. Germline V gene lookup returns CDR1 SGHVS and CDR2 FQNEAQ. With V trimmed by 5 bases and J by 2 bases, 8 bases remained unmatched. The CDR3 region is CASSPLGTGGTGNTIYF. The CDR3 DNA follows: TGTGCCAGCAGCCCGTTGGGGACAGGGGGAACTGGAAACACCATATATTTT.

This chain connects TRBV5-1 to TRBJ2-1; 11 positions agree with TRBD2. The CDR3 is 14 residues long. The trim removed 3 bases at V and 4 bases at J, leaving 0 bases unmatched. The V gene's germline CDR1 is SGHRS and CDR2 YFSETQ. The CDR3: CASSSSGGYNEQFF. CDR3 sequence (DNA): TGCGCCAGCAGCTCTAGCGGGGGGTACAATGAGCAGTTCTTC. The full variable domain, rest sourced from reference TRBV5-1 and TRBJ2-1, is KAGVTQTPRYLIKTRGQQVTLSCSPISGHRSVSWYQQTPGQGLQFLFEYFSETQRNKGNFPGRFSGRQFSNSRSEMNVSTLELGDSALYLCASSSSGGYNEQFFGPGTRLTVL.

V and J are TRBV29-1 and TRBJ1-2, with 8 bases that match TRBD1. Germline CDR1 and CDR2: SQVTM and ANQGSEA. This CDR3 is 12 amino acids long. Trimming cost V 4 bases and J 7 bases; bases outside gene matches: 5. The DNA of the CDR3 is TGCAGCGTTGTTCGGGACAGGACTGGCTACACCTTC. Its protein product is CSVVRDRTGYTF.

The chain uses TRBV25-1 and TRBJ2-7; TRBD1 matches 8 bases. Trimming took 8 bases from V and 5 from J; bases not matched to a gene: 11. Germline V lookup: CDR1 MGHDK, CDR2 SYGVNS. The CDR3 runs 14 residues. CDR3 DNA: TGTGCCAGCCAGGGGGCTGGAGGTTTCGACGAGCAGTACTTC. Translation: CASQGAGGFDEQYF.

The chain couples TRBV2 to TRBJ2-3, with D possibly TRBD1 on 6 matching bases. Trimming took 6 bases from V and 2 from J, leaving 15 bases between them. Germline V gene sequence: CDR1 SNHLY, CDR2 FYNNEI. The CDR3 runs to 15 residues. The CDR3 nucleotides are TGTGCCAGCAGCCGGGACATACACCCCACAGATACGCAGTATTTT. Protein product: CASSRDIHPTDTQYF.